This T cell receptor beta chain was observed in a study of blood T cell repertoires in COVID-19. Study overall: Collection of acute and convalescent COVID-19 samples took place in the United States, Italy and Spain. From T cells, B-cell-depleted T cells, or PBMCs came the material, which was cDNA or gDNA.

Under the authors' procedure: Reference gene primer amplification in the assay estimated nucleated cell counts. Here immunoSEQ multiplex PCR was the method, and the copy in TCRdb shows in-frame clones only, minus some. Clonal size and the V and J genes are those of that table, whereas D and trimming came from the DNA. The sample includes about 130,000 clones, around 86% of them seen just once. The sample holds many counts of this clone. Germline V gene data show CDR1 as SGDLS and CDR2 as YYNGEE. The CDR3 loop spans 15 amino acids. The V gene lost 1 base and the J gene lost 9 bases, with 17 bases spanning the gap.

Sequencing was performed on peripheral blood. This chain joins TRBV9 and TRBJ2-1, with a possible D match to TRBD2 (7 bases). This clonotype originated in a man aged 80 or over with active or convalescent COVID-19. The CDR3: CASSVWGGDSSEQFF. Here the CDR3 DNA reads TGTGCCAGCAGCGTATGGGGGGGCGATAGTAGTGAGCAGTTCTTC.